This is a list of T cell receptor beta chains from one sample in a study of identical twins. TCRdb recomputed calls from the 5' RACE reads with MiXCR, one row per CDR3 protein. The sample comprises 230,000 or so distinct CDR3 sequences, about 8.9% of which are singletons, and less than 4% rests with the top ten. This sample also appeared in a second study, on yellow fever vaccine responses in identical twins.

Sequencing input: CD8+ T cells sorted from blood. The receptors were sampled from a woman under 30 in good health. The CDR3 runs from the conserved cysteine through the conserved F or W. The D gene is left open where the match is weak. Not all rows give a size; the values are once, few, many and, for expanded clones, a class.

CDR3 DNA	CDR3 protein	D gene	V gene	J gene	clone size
TGTGCCAGCATGCCCGGAGTGGGGTCACCCCTCCACTTT	CASMPGVGSPLHF	NA	TRBV7-8	TRBJ1-6	few
TGTGCCAGCAGCCCACATCATCCAGATAATAGCCTGGGGGATTACTACGAGCAGTACTTC	CASSPHHPDNSLGDYYEQYF	NA	TRBV7-6	TRBJ2-7	NA
TGTGCCAGCAGTTCAGCTCGAGACCCTAGCACAGATACGCAGTATTTT	CASSSARDPSTDTQYF	NA	TRBV6-2/TRBV6-3	TRBJ2-3	NA
TGTGCCAGCAGTGAATTAGCGGGGCTATACAATGAGCAGTTCTTC	CASSELAGLYNEQFF	TRBD2	TRBV2	TRBJ2-1	NA
TGTGCCAGCAGCCAAGATTTCCGGGGGGCGAAAGAGACCCAGTACTTC	CASSQDFRGAKETQYF	NA	TRBV4-2	TRBJ2-5	many
TGTGCCAGCAGCTTAGATCTTTGGAATAACACTGAAGCTTTCTTT	CASSLDLWNNTEAFF	NA	TRBV7-8	TRBJ1-1	few
TGTGCCAGCAGCTTAGCGGAGGGGCCCCATGAGCAGTTCTTC	CASSLAEGPHEQFF	NA	TRBV11-1	TRBJ2-1	few
TGTGCCAGCAGTTCCTTTAGCGGGAGATACACAGATACGCAGTATTTT	CASSSFSGRYTDTQYF	TRBD2	TRBV6-5	TRBJ2-3	few
TGTGCCAGCAGCACTATAAGGGGTTCTTTCTACGAGCAGTACTTC	CASSTIRGSFYEQYF	NA	TRBV12-3/TRBV12-4	TRBJ2-7	many
TGCAGTGCTAGAACCGGGCAGGGGTCGGAGACCCAGTACTTC	CSARTGQGSETQYF	NA	TRBV20-1	TRBJ2-5	NA
TGCAGCGTAGACAGGGACCCATATGGCTACACCTTC	CSVDRDPYGYTF	TRBD1	TRBV29-1	TRBJ1-2	few
TGTGCCAGCAGGCTACAACCCCCGGGACAGGAAAACTACGAGCAGTACTTC	CASRLQPPGQENYEQYF	TRBD1	TRBV28	TRBJ2-7	NA
TGTGCCAGCAGCTTAGGAATCTTAGGGGTCGGCTACAATGAGCAGTTCTTC	CASSLGILGVGYNEQFF	NA	TRBV7-9	TRBJ2-1	few
TGTGCCAGCAGCTCGTGGGGGTTGGACAAACGAGAGCAGTTCTTC	CASSSWGLDKREQFF	NA	TRBV7-2	TRBJ2-1	few
TGTGCCAGCAGTGCGGGAAAGGGGGCGTCAAATGAGCAGTTCTTC	CASSAGKGASNEQFF	TRBD1	TRBV2	TRBJ2-1	NA
TGTGCCACCAGCAGAAAGCAGGAGTTGGCCGGGGAGCTGTTTTTT	CATSRKQELAGELFF	NA	TRBV15	TRBJ2-2	NA
TGTGCCAGCAGCTTATCCCCGTCAGGGTGGGACATTCAGTACTTC	CASSLSPSGWDIQYF	NA	TRBV7-9	TRBJ2-4	NA
TGTGCCCGGTCAGGGGACGGATACGAGCAGTACTTC	CARSGDGYEQYF	NA	TRBV10-3	TRBJ2-7	NA
TGCGCCAGCAGTGGGACAGCGAACACTGAAGCTTTCTTT	CASSGTANTEAFF	TRBD1	TRBV5-1	TRBJ1-1	NA
TGTGCCAGCACCCTACCGGGACTAACTTACGAGCAGTACTTC	CASTLPGLTYEQYF	TRBD2	TRBV12-3/TRBV12-4	TRBJ2-7	NA
TGCGCCAGCAGCCAGGCACAGGGGGCAGGTTACGAGCAGTACTTC	CASSQAQGAGYEQYF	TRBD1	TRBV4-3	TRBJ2-7	few
TGTGCCAGCAGCCAAGCTGGGGATACGCAGTATTTT	CASSQAGDTQYF	NA	TRBV14	TRBJ2-3	many
TGCGCCAGCAGCTCTGACTCATTCGGCGAGCAGTACTTC	CASSSDSFGEQYF	NA	TRBV5-1	TRBJ2-7	many
TGTGCCAGCAGCGTACCCCCAGACAGCGGGTGGGCAGATACGCAGTATTTT	CASSVPPDSGWADTQYF	NA	TRBV9	TRBJ2-3	NA
TGTGCCAGCAGCCCCAGGGTTCTCGGCACCGGGGAGCTGTTTTTT	CASSPRVLGTGELFF	NA	TRBV27	TRBJ2-2	few
TGTGCCAGCAGTTCGACAGGAATCGACGAGCAGTACTTC	CASSSTGIDEQYF	NA	TRBV12-3/TRBV12-4	TRBJ2-7	few
TGTGCCAGCAGTCTCCGGGACGTGGCAGATACGCAGTATTTT	CASSLRDVADTQYF	NA	TRBV27	TRBJ2-3	many
TGTGCCAGCAGTGACCGGGGAGGTTCCTACGAGCAGTACTTC	CASSDRGGSYEQYF	NA	TRBV2	TRBJ2-7	NA
TGCGCCAGCAGCCACGGGACAGCAACCTACAATGAGCAGTTCTTC	CASSHGTATYNEQFF	TRBD1	TRBV4-3	TRBJ2-1	NA
TGCAGCGTTGAGACTATTCCGGGACAGGGGGCTGCAGATACGCAGTATTTT	CSVETIPGQGAADTQYF	TRBD1	TRBV29-1	TRBJ2-3	many
TGTGCCAGCAGCCTCCCGGGACTAACAACCACCGGGGAGCTGTTTTTT	CASSLPGLTTTGELFF	TRBD2	TRBV3-1	TRBJ2-2	NA
TGTGCCACCAGCCAGGGAGAGAACGAGCAGTACTTC	CATSQGENEQYF	NA	TRBV24-1	TRBJ2-7	many
TGTGCCATCAGTGAGACAAGCGGAAGCACAGATACGCAGTATTTT	CAISETSGSTDTQYF	NA	TRBV10-3	TRBJ2-3	many
TGTGCCAGCAGTTCGAGACTCAACACCGGGGAGCTGTTTTTT	CASSSRLNTGELFF	NA	TRBV12-3/TRBV12-4	TRBJ2-2	many
TGTGCCAGCAGCACGCGGGGGTCCCCCTACGAGCAGTACTTC	CASSTRGSPYEQYF	TRBD2	TRBV9	TRBJ2-7	NA
TGTGCCAGCAGGCCATGGGGACTGCGAGACGAGCAGTACTTC	CASRPWGLRDEQYF	NA	TRBV28	TRBJ2-7	few
TGTGCCAGCAGCTTATACAGTTTCTCCAGGGATGAGCAGTTCTTC	CASSLYSFSRDEQFF	NA	TRBV7-2	TRBJ2-1	few
TGTGCCAGCAGCATAGCGGGAGGAACCTACGAGCAGTACTTC	CASSIAGGTYEQYF	TRBD2	TRBV12-3/TRBV12-4	TRBJ2-7	few
TGCAGTGCTAGACAGGGGGACTACGAGCAGTACTTC	CSARQGDYEQYF	TRBD1	TRBV20-1	TRBJ2-7	NA
TGTGCCAGCAGCCCCGACGGGACCCTTGGAAACACCATATATTTT	CASSPDGTLGNTIYF	NA	TRBV7-2	TRBJ1-3	NA
TGTGCCAGCGGATTAGGGGCAGGGGGCTACAATGAGCAGTTCTTC	CASGLGAGGYNEQFF	TRBD1	TRBV7-9	TRBJ2-1	few
TGTGCCAGCAGCATTGACAGGGGAAGAGTCACCTACGAGCAGTACTTC	CASSIDRGRVTYEQYF	TRBD1	TRBV7-9	TRBJ2-7	NA
TGCAGCGCGGAGGGAGATACGCAGTATTTT	CSAEGDTQYF	NA	TRBV29-1	TRBJ2-3	many
TGTGCCAGCAGCTCACCGGGACAGGGACCAACTAATGAAAAACTGTTTTTT	CASSSPGQGPTNEKLFF	TRBD1	TRBV7-9	TRBJ1-4	NA
TGTGCCAGTAGTCCGACAGGTTTGTCGAATCAGCCCCAGCATTTT	CASSPTGLSNQPQHF	NA	TRBV19	TRBJ1-5	NA
TGTGCCACTTCGGCGGCAGGGTTTGCCGGGGAGCTGTTTTTT	CATSAAGFAGELFF	NA	TRBV7-6	TRBJ2-2	NA
TGTGCCAGCAGCGACACTAGCGGGTACTACGAGCAGTACTTC	CASSDTSGYYEQYF	TRBD2	TRBV11-2	TRBJ2-7	many
TGTGCCACCAGCAGAGAGGGAAGAACAGATACGCAGTATTTT	CATSREGRTDTQYF	NA	TRBV15	TRBJ2-3	few
TGTGCCAGCAGTTACTACGGGTCTGGAAACACCATATATTTT	CASSYYGSGNTIYF	NA	TRBV6-5	TRBJ1-3	NA
TGTACCAGCAGTTTTTCGGGGGGGGCTAACTCGAACACCGGGGAGCTGTTTTTT	CTSSFSGGANSNTGELFF	TRBD2	TRBV2	TRBJ2-2	NA
TGTGCCAGCAGCCCGAGGATGGCTAGCGAAAACGAGCAGTACTTC	CASSPRMASENEQYF	NA	TRBV7-9	TRBJ2-7	many
TGTGCCAGCAGCTTAGAAGGGTTTACCGGGGAGCTGGTTTTT	CASSLEGFTGELVF	NA	TRBV11-2	TRBJ2-2	few
TGTGCCACCAGCAGAGAAATCGGGACAGGGAATCCCCTATCATACAATGAGCAGTTCTTC	CATSREIGTGNPLSYNEQFF	TRBD1	TRBV15	TRBJ2-1	many
TGTGCCAGCAGTCGTCCCGGGACAGGGGGATCCTACAATGAGCAGTTCTTC	CASSRPGTGGSYNEQFF	TRBD1	TRBV12-3/TRBV12-4	TRBJ2-1	NA
TGTGCCATCAGTGAGTCGGGACTTTACGAGCAGTACTTC	CAISESGLYEQYF	NA	TRBV10-3	TRBJ2-7	few